This entry is about one TCR beta chain. The antigen is undetermined. This entry is derived from a study of cytomegalovirus exposure and HLA in healthy donors. The CDR3 has 13 residues. V lost 6 bases to trimming and J lost 6 bases, with 14 bases between them. From germline, CDR1 is MNHEY and CDR2 SMNVEV (reference sequence). Findings and caveats of the study: Per published accounts, TCR beta sequences correctly predicted the HLA-A and HLA-B alleles of most subjects. Most sequenced TCRs were rare (though some public TCRs occurred in many donors).

Primers included in the PCR were 60 Vbeta and 13 Jbeta primers. The assay was immunoSEQ multiplex PCR, and TCRdb's table has in-frame clones only and misses some. The table has approximately 100,000 clones, 78% seen once. The receptor was isolated from a woman aged 40 to 49 in good health and CMV-seropositive. The material sequenced was PBMCs. This chain connects TRBV27 to TRBJ1-2; D may be TRBD1 (6 bases). CDR3 sequence reads: CASRRTDLDGYTF. CDR3 DNA: TGTGCCAGCAGACGGACAGACTTGGATGGCTACACCTTC.